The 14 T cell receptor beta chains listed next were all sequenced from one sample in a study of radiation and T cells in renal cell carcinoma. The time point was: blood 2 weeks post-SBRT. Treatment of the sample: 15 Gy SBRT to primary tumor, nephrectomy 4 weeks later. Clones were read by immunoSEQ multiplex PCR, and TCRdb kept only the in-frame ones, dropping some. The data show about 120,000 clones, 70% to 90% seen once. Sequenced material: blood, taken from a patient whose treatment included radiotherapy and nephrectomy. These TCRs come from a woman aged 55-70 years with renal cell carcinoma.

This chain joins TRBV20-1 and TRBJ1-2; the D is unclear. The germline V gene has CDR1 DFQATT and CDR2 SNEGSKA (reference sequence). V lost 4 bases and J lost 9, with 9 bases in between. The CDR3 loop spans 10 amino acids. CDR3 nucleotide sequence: TGCAGTGCTAAGGGCTCACGCTACACCTTC. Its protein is CSAKGSRYTF.

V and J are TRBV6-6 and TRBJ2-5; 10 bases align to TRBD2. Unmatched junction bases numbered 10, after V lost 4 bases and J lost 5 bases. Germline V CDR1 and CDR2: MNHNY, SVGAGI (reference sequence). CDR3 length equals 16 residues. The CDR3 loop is CASSSVAGGYKETQYF. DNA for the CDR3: TGTGCCAGCAGTTCCGTAGCGGGGGGATATAAGGAGACCCAGTACTTC.

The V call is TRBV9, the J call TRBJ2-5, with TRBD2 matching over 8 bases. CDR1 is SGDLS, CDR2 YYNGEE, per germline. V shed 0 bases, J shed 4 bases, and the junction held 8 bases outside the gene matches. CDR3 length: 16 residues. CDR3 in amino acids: CASSVARAGGGETQYF. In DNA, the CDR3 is TGTGCCAGCAGCGTAGCTCGCGCGGGGGGCGGAGAGACCCAGTACTTC.

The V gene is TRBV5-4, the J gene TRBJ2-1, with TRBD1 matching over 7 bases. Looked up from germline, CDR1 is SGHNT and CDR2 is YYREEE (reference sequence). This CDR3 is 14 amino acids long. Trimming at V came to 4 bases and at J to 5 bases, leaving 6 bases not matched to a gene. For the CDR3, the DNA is TGTGCCAGCAGCCACCGGGACAGTCACAATGAGCAGTTCTTC. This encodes CASSHRDSHNEQFF. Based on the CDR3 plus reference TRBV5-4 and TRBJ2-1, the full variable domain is ETGVTQSPTHLIKTRGQQVTLRCSSQSGHNTVSWYQQALGQGPQFIFQYYREEENGRGNFPPRFSGLQFPNYSSELNVNALELDDSALYLCASSHRDSHNEQFFGPGTRLTVL.

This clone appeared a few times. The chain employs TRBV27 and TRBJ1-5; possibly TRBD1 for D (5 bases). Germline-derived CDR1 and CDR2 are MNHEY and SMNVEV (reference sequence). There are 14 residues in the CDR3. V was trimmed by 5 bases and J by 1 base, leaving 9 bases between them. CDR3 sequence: CASSMGQSNQPQHF. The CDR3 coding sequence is TGTGCCAGCAGTATGGGGCAGAGCAATCAGCCCCAGCATTTT.

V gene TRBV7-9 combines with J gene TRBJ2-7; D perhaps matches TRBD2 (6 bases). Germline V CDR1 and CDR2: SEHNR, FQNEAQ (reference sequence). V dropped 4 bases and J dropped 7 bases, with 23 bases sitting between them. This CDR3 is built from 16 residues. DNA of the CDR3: TGTGCCAGCAGCTCCGACTTGGGGAGGCCCTCCAAAGAGCAGTACTTC. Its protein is CASSSDLGRPSKEQYF.

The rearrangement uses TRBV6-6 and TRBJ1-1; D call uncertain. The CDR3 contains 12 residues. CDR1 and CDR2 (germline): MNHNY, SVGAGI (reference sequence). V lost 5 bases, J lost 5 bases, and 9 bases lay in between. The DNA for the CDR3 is TGTGCCAGCAGTCTGAAAGGTACTGAAGCTTTCTTT. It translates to CASSLKGTEAFF.

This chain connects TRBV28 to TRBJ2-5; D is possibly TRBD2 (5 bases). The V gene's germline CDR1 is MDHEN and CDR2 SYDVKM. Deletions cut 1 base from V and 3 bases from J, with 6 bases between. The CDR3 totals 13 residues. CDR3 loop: CASSLSGKETQYF. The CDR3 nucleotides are TGTGCCAGCAGTTTATCCGGGAAAGAGACCCAGTACTTC.

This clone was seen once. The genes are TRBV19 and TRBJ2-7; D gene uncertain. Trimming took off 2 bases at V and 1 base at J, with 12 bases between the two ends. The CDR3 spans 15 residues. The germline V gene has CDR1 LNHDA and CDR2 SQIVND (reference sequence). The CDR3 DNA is TGTGCCAGTAGTATAAATAGGGTCGGTTCCTACGAGCAGTACTTC. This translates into CASSINRVGSYEQYF.

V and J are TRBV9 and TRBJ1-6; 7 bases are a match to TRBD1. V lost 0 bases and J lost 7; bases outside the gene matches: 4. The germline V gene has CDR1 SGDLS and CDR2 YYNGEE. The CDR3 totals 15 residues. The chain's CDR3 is CASSVETGWNSPLHF. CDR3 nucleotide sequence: TGTGCCAGCAGCGTAGAGACAGGGTGGAATTCACCCCTCCACTTT. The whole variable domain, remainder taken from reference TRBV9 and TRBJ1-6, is DSGVTQTPKHLITATGQRVTLRCSPRSGDLSVYWYQQSLDQGLQFLIQYYNGEERAKGNILERFSAQQFPDLHSELNLSSLELGDSALYFCASSVETGWNSPLHFGNGTRLTVT.

In nucleotides, the CDR3 is TGTGCCAGCAGCTTAGCGCCGACAACTAATGAAAAACTGTTTTTT. Residues: CASSLAPTTNEKLFF. V usage is TRBV7-2 and J usage is TRBJ1-4; D gene unclear. CDR1 is SGHTA, CDR2 FQGNSA, per germline. The CDR3 runs 15 residues. With 0 bases removed from V and 0 bases from J, the gap between germline ends came to 5 bases. The full variable domain, with the rest looked up from reference TRBV7-2 and TRBJ1-4, is GAGVSQSPSNKVTEKGKDVELRCDPISGHTALYWYRQSLGQGLEFLIYFQGNSAPDKSGLPSDRFSAERTGGSVSTLTIQRTQQEDSAVYLCASSLAPTTNEKLFFGSGTQLSVL.

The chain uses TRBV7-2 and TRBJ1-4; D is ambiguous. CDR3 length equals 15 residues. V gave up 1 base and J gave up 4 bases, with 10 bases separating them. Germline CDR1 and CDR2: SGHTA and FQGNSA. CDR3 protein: CASSLVKQINEKLFF. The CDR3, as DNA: TGTGCCAGCAGCTTAGTTAAACAGATTAATGAAAAACTGTTTTTT.

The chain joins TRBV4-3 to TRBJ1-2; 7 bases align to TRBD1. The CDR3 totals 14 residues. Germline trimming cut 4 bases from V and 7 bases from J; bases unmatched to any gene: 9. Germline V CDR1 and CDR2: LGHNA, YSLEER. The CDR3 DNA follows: TGCGCCAGCAGCCTGGAGGGGGCGGATGGTGGCTACACCTTC. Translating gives CASSLEGADGGYTF.

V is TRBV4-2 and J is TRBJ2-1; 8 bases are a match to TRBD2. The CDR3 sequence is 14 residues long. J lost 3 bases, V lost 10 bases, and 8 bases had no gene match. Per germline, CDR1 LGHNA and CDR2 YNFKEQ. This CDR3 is CATTFSGDYNEQFF. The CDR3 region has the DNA TGTGCCACGACGTTTAGCGGGGACTACAATGAGCAGTTCTTC.